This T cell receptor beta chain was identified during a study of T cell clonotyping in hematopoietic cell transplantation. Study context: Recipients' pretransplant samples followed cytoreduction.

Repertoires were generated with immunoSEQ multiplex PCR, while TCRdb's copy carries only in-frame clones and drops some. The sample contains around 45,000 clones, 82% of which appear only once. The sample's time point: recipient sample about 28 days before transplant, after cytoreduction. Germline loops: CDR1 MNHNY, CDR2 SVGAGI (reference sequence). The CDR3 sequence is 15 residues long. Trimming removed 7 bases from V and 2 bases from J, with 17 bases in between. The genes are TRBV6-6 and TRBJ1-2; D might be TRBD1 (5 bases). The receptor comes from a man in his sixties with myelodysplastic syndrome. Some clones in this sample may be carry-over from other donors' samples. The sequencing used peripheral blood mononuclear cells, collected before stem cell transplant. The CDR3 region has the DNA TGTGCCAGCACCAATTCGGGCAGGGCCAACTATGGCTACACCTTC. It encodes CASTNSGRANYGYTF.